The sequence of this TCR beta chain was determined in a study of shared clonotypes between healthy human individuals. Study outcomes and limitations: Among non-shared clonotypes, generation probabilities were lower than among those shared by all four donors.

To note about this clone: Its specificity is not known.

The table came from immunoSEQ multiplex PCR; TCRdb's copy has only in-frame clones and leaves some out. The sample comprises 2.3 million or so clones, over 90% of which are singletons, and 0.35% to 0.45% rests with the top ten. Germline V gives CDR1 SGHRS, CDR2 YFSETQ. V lost 1 base and J lost 0; bases outside the gene matches: 5. There are 18 residues in the CDR3. The chain combines TRBV5-1 with TRBJ2-3; 13 bases agree with TRBD2. The source material was naive CD4+ T cells from PBMCs. Subset denoted: CD45RA+ positively selected. This TCR was recovered from a man aged 18-30 years in good health. Some clones in this sample may be carry-over from other donors' samples. The CDR3 bases are TGCGCCAGCAGCTTGCCCGGGACTAGCGGGGTGAGCACAGATACGCAGTATTTT. Translated: CASSLPGTSGVSTDTQYF.